This is a list of T cell receptor beta chains from one sample in a study of shared clonotypes between healthy human individuals. Assay used: immunoSEQ multiplex PCR; TCRdb lists only in-frame clones, some missing. The sample holds roughly 1,000,000 clones, about 84% seen once. The specimen sequenced was memory CD4+ T cells from PBMCs. The receptors come from a man between 18 and 35 years old in good health. Some clones in this sample may be carry-over from other donors' samples. Each CDR3 is given with its conserved first and last residue. Each record gives: V gene, J gene, clone size, CDR3 protein. The listing skips clone size in some rows; elsewhere it reads once, few, many or a size class.

TRBV5-4	TRBJ2-1	once	CASSGGIEQFF
TRBV5-8	TRBJ1-3	-	CASSFIPGGSGNTIYF
TRBV27	TRBJ1-2	-	CASSRGRTGDGYGYTF
TRBV5-1	TRBJ2-7	-	CASMGASPTEQYF
TRBV6-1	TRBJ2-1	few	CASSEAPVAGEVNEQFF
TRBV28	TRBJ1-6	-	CAAGVINSPLHF
TRBV18	TRBJ2-7	-	CASSTNSGTGDPYEQYF
TRBV5-1	TRBJ1-2	-	CASSPDRGWDGYTF
TRBV6-5	TRBJ1-4	-	CASSSRTGTEKLFF
TRBV29-1	TRBJ2-2	-	CSVVHPNTGELFF
TRBV28	TRBJ1-4	-	CASLGAGGGSDEKLFF
TRBV5-1	TRBJ1-2	-	CASSFGQGGYTF
TRBV7-7	TRBJ2-1	few	CASSSKRTGRDEQFF
TRBV28	TRBJ2-7	-	CASSVGGLASEQYF
TRBV14	TRBJ2-7	-	CASSLTYEQYF
TRBV30	TRBJ1-5	-	CACSRGAGQPQHF